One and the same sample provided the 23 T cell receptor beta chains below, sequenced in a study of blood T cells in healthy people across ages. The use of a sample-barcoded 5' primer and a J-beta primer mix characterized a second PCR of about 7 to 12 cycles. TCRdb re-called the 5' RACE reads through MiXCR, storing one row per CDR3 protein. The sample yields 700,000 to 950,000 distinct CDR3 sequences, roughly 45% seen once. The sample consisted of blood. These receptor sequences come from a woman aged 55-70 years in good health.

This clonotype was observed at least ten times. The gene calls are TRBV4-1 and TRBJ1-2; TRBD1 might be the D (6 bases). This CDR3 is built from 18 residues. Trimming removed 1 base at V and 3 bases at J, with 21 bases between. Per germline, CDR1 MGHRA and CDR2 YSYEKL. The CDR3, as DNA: TGCGCCAGCAGCCAAGGGCCCTTTGATGGGGGGGCGGACTATGGCTACACCTTC. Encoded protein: CASSQGPFDGGADYGYTF.

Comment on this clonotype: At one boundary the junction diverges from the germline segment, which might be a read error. The CDR3 sequence: CASRFASRGTDAQYF. The CDR3 bases are TGCGCCAGCAGATTCGCTAGCCGTGGGACAGATGCGCAGTATTTT. The gene calls are TRBV5-1 and TRBJ2-3, with 7 bases identical to TRBD1. Germline V gene data show CDR1 as SGHRS and CDR2 as YFSETQ. The CDR3 totals 15 residues.

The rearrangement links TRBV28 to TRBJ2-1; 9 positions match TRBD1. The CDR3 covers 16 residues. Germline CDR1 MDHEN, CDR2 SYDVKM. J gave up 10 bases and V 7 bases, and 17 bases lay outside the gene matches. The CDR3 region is CASIPGQGPGYDEQFF. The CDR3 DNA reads TGTGCCAGCATCCCGGGACAGGGTCCTGGGTATGACGAGCAGTTCTTC. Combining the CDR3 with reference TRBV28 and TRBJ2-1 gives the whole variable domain DVKVTQSSRYLVKRTGEKVFLECVQDMDHENMFWYRQDPGLGLRLIYFSYDVKMKEKGDIPEGYSVSREKKERFSLILESASTNQTSMYLCASIPGQGPGYDEQFFGPGTRLTVL.

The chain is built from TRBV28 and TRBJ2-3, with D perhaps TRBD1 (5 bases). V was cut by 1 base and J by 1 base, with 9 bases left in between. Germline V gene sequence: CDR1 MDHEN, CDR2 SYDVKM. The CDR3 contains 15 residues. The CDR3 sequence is CASSLYARGTDTQYF. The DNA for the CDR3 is TGTGCCAGCAGTTTATACGCCAGGGGCACAGATACGCAGTATTTT.

The CDR3 region has the DNA TGTGCCAGCAGCTCGAGCCAGGGGGAGGGAGCTTTCTTT. Its translation is CASSSSQGEGAFF. The chain carries TRBV9 and TRBJ1-1; 7 nucleotides align to TRBD1. In germline, CDR1 is SGDLS, CDR2 YYNGEE. The CDR3 sequence is 13 residues long. The J segment lost 10 bases and the V segment lost 4 bases, leaving 10 bases of the junction unmatched.

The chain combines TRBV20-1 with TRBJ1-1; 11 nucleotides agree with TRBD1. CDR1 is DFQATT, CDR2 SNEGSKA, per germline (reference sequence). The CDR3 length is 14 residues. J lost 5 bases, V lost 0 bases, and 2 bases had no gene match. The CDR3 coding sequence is TGCAGTGCTAGAGAGGGACAGGGGGAAACTGAAGCTTTCTTT. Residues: CSAREGQGETEAFF.

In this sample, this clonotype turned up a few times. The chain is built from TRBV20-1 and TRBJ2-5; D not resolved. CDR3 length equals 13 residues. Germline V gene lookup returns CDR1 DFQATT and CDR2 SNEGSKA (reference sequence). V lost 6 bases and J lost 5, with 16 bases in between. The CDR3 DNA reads TGCAGTGCCCAGTCATGGGATGGGGAGACCCAGTACTTC. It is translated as CSAQSWDGETQYF.

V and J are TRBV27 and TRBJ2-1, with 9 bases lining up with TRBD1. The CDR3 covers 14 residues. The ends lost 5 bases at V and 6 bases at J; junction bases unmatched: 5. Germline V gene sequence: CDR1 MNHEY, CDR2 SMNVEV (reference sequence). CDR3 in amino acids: CASSPMTGGNEQFF. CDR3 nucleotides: TGTGCCAGCAGTCCCATGACAGGGGGCAATGAGCAGTTCTTC.

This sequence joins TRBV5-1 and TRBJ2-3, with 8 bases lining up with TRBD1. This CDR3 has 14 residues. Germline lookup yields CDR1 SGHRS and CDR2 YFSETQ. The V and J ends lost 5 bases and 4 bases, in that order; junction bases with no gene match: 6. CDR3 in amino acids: CASRGQGDADTQYF. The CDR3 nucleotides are TGCGCCAGCAGAGGACAGGGTGACGCAGATACGCAGTATTTT. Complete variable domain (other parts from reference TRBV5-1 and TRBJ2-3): KAGVTQTPRYLIKTRGQQVTLSCSPISGHRSVSWYQQTPGQGLQFLFEYFSETQRNKGNFPGRFSGRQFSNSRSEMNVSTLELGDSALYLCASRGQGDADTQYFGPGTRLTVL.

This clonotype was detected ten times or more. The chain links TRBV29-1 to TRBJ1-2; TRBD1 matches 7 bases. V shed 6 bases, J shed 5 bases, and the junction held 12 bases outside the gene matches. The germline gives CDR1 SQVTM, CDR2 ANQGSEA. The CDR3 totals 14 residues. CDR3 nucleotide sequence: TGCAGCGTCGAACCGCCGGGACAGATATATGGCTACACCTTC. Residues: CSVEPPGQIYGYTF.

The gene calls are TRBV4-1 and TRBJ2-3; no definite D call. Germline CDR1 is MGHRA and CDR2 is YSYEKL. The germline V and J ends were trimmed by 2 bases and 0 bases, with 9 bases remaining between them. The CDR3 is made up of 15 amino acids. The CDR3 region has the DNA TGCGCCAGCAGCCAATTCGAGACTAGCACAGATACGCAGTATTTT. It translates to CASSQFETSTDTQYF.

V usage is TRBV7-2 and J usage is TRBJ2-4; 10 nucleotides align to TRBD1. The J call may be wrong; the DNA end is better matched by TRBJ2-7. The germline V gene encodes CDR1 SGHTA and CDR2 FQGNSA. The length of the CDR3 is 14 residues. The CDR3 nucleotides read TGTGCCAGCAGCTCAGGGGGACAGGGGTACGAGCAGTACTTC. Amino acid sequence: CASSSGGQGYEQYF.

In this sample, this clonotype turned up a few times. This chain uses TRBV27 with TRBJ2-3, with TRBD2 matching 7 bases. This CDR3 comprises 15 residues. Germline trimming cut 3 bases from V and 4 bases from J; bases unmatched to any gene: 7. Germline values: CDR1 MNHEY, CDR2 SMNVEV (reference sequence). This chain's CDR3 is CASSFPGLDADTQYF. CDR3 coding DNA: TGTGCCAGCAGTTTCCCCGGACTAGATGCAGATACGCAGTATTTT.

DNA of the CDR3: TGTGCCAGCAGTTTATCCACTCCGGGGATAGGGACCCAGTACTTC. As protein: CASSLSTPGIGTQYF. The rearrangement links TRBV28 to TRBJ2-5; possibly TRBD2 for D (5 bases). V dropped 1 base and J dropped 7 bases, with 16 bases sitting between them. The CDR3 has 15 residues. Germline CDR1 and CDR2: MDHEN and SYDVKM. The variable domain in full, completed from reference TRBV28 and TRBJ2-5, reads DVKVTQSSRYLVKRTGEKVFLECVQDMDHENMFWYRQDPGLGLRLIYFSYDVKMKEKGDIPEGYSVSREKKERFSLILESASTNQTSMYLCASSLSTPGIGTQYFGPGTRLLVL.

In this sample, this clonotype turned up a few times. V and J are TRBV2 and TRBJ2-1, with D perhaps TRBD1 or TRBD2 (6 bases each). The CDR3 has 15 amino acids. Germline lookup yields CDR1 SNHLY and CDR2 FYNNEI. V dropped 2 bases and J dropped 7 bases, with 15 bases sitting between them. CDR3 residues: CASSEWGANMNEQFF. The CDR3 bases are TGTGCCAGCAGTGAATGGGGGGCGAATATGAATGAGCAGTTCTTC.

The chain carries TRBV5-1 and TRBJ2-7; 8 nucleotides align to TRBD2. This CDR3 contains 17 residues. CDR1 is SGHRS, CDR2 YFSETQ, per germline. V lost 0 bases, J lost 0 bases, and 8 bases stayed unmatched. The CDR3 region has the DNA TGCGCCAGCAGCTTGGGCGTTTCTGCGGGGGGCTCCTACGAGCAGTACTTC. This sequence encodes CASSLGVSAGGSYEQYF. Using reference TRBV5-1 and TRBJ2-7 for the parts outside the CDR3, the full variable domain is KAGVTQTPRYLIKTRGQQVTLSCSPISGHRSVSWYQQTPGQGLQFLFEYFSETQRNKGNFPGRFSGRQFSNSRSEMNVSTLELGDSALYLCASSLGVSAGGSYEQYFGPGTRLTVT.

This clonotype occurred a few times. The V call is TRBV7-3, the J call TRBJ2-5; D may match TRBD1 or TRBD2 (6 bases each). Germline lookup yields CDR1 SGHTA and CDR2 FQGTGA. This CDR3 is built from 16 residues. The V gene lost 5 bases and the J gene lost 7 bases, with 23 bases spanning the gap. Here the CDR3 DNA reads TGTGCCAGCAGCCCCTTGGGGGGCGGGGTACATCGGACCCAGTACTTC. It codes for CASSPLGGGVHRTQYF.

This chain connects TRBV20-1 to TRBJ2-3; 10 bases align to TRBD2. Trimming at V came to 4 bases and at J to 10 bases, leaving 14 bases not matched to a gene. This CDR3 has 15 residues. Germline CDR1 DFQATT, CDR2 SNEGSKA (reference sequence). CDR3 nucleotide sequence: TGCAGTGCTACTATCAGCGGGGGGGCGTCTCGTCCGCAGTATTTT. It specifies CSATISGGASRPQYF.

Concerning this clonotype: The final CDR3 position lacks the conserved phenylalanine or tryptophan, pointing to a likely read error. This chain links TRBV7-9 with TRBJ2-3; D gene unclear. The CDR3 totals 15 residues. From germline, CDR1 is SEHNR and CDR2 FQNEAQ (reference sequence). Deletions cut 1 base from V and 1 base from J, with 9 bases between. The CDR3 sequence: CASSLGTLRTDTQYL. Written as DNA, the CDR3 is TGTGCCAGCAGCTTAGGGACCCTCCGCACAGATACGCAGTATTTG.

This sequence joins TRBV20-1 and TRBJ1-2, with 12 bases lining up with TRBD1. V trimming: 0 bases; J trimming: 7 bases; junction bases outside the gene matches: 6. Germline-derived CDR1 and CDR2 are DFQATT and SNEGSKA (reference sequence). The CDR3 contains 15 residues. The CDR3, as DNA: TGCAGTGCTAGAGAGGGACAGGGGGCCCTCATTGGCTACACCTTC. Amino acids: CSAREGQGALIGYTF.

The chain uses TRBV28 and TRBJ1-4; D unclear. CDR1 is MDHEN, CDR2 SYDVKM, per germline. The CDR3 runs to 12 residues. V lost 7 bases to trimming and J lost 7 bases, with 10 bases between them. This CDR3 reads CASMTRVEKLFF. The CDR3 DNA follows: TGTGCCAGCATGACGAGGGTTGAAAAACTGTTTTTT.

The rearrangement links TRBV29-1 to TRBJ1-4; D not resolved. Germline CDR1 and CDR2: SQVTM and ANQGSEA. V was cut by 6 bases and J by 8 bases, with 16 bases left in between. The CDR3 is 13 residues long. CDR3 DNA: TGCAGCGTCAGGACGGACGCCTCGGAAAAACTGTTTTTT. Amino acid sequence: CSVRTDASEKLFF.

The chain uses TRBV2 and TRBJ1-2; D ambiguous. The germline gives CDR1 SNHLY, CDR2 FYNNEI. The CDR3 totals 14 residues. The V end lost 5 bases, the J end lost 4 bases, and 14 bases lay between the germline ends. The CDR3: CASSTSGPAYGYTF. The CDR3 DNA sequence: TGTGCCAGCAGTACCAGTGGGCCGGCCTATGGCTACACCTTC.